One and the same sample provided the 14 T cell receptor beta chains below, sequenced in a study of shared clonotypes between healthy human individuals. Repertoires were generated with immunoSEQ multiplex PCR, while TCRdb's copy carries only in-frame clones and drops some. This repertoire shows 330,000 or so clones, under 80% found once; its top ten account for 10%. The material sequenced was memory CD4+ T cells sorted from blood. Stated subset: CD45RA-negative fraction. These receptors were collected from a man aged 25-45 years in good health.

The chain uses TRBV11-2 and TRBJ2-1; D unresolved. From germline, CDR1 is SGHAT and CDR2 FQNNGV. V was cut by 5 bases and J by 6 bases, with 14 bases left in between. CDR3 length: 14 residues. CDR3 residues: CASSPRPERNEQFF. For the CDR3, the DNA is TGTGCCAGCAGCCCCCGCCCGGAGCGCAATGAGCAGTTCTTC.

This clone occurred a few times. Other nucleotide sequences from this sample produce the same CDR3. The V call is TRBV18, the J call TRBJ2-3; D may match TRBD1 or TRBD2 (7 bases each). Trimming took off 3 bases at V and 1 base at J, with 11 bases between the two ends. The CDR3 spans 15 residues. Germline CDR1 is KGHSH and CDR2 is LQKENI. CDR3 sequence: CASSPQGGGTDTQYF. CDR3 nucleotides: TGTGCCAGCTCACCCCAGGGGGGGGGCACAGATACGCAGTATTTT.

This clone was seen only a few times. This chain links TRBV5-6 with TRBJ2-1; D might be TRBD2 (6 bases). The CDR3 runs to 16 residues. V lost 4 bases, J lost 6 bases, and 20 bases lay in between. Germline values: CDR1 SGHDT, CDR2 YYEEEE. The CDR3 sequence is CASSRVAPGAGNEQFF. CDR3 nucleotide sequence: TGTGCCAGCAGCCGAGTAGCTCCGGGAGCCGGCAATGAGCAGTTCTTC.

Turning to this clone: The same CDR3 can be traced to other DNA sequences in this sample. The chain recombines TRBV29-1 with TRBJ2-7; TRBD1 matches 8 bases. The CDR3 contains 13 residues. The V segment lost 6 bases and the J segment 4 bases; nucleotides outside the gene matches: 8. The germline V gene has CDR1 SQVTM and CDR2 ANQGSEA. CDR3 residues: CSVRGQGRYEQYF. CDR3 coding DNA: TGCAGCGTCCGAGGACAGGGTCGGTACGAGCAGTACTTC.

V usage is TRBV6-5 and J usage is TRBJ2-1; 8 nucleotides line up with TRBD2. The CDR3 has 13 amino acids. Germline values: CDR1 MNHEY, CDR2 SVGAGI. The V and J ends lost 2 bases and 8 bases, in that order; junction bases with no gene match: 2. The CDR3 region is CASSYSGGYEQFF. CDR3 nucleotides: TGTGCCAGCAGTTACAGCGGGGGCTATGAGCAGTTCTTC.

Comment on this clone: With only one base between it and a far larger clone, this is likely a read error. This rearrangement joins TRBV6-9 to TRBJ1-5; 9 positions match TRBD1. Germline V gene sequence: CDR1 MNHGY, CDR2 SVAAGI. With V trimmed by 6 bases and J by 2 bases, 2 bases remained unmatched. CDR3 length: 14 residues. The CDR3 protein is CASRRTGGNQPQHF. The CDR3 DNA reads TGTGCCAGCAGACGGACAGGGGGCAATCAGCCCCAGCATTTT.

In the case of this clone: Sequence at one end of the junction differs from germline and may be a read error. The chain joins TRBV4-3 to TRBJ2-1; 9 positions match TRBD2. This CDR3 region has 17 residues. Germline CDR1 LGHNA, CDR2 YSLEER. CDR3 protein: CASSQDSGTSSDNEQFF. The CDR3 coding sequence is TGCGCCAGCAGCCAAGATTCCGGGACTAGCTCCGACAATGAGCAGTTCTTC.

This CDR3 is CAWSWVRGQFF. CDR3 nucleotide sequence: TGTGCCTGGAGTTGGGTTAGGGGGCAGTTCTTC. The chain uses TRBV30 and TRBJ2-1; tentatively, D is TRBD1 (5 bases). The germline V gene encodes CDR1 GTSNPN and CDR2 SVGIG (reference sequence). The V end lost 2 bases, the J end lost 12 bases, and 11 bases lay between the germline ends. The length of the CDR3 is 11 residues. Based on the CDR3 plus reference TRBV30 and TRBJ2-1, the full variable domain is SQTIHQWPATLVQPVGSPLSLECTVEGTSNPNLYWYRQAAGRGLQLLFYSVGIGQISSEVPQNLSASRPQDRQFILSSKKLLLSDSGFYLCAWSWVRGQFFGPGTRLTVL.

The CDR3 sequence is CASSPRPLAGRTDTQYF. The CDR3, as DNA: TGCGCCAGCAGCCCTCGCCCCCTAGCGGGAAGAACAGATACGCAGTATTTT. The V gene is TRBV5-1, the J gene TRBJ2-3; 9 bases line up with TRBD2. Germline V gene lookup returns CDR1 SGHRS and CDR2 YFSETQ. The ends lost 4 bases at V and 3 bases at J; junction bases unmatched: 12. The CDR3 extends over 17 amino acids.

Worth noting for this clone: A much larger clone is a single base away; this may be a read error. The chain recombines TRBV5-5 with TRBJ2-7, with D perhaps TRBD2 (5 bases). Germline values: CDR1 SGHKS, CDR2 YYEKEE (reference sequence). CDR3 length: 15 amino acids. The CDR3 nucleotides are TGCGCCAGCAGCTTAGACGGGGTTCGGGGCTACGAGCAGTACTTC. This codes for CASSLDGVRGYEQYF.

This chain joins TRBV2 and TRBJ2-5; possible D gene TRBD1, 5 bases. This CDR3 is 13 amino acids long. Germline V gives CDR1 SNHLY, CDR2 FYNNEI. V shed 9 bases and J shed 5 bases, with 16 bases lying between them. The CDR3 DNA sequence: TGTGCCAGTAACCTCCTGGGGCGGGAGACCCAGTACTTC. Translation: CASNLLGRETQYF. The variable domain in full, with the rest retrieved from reference TRBV2 and TRBJ2-5, is EPEVTQTPSHQVTQMGQEVILRCVPISNHLYFYWYRQILGQKVEFLVSFYNNEISEKSEIFDDQFSVERPDGSNFTLKIRSTKLEDSAMYFCASNLLGRETQYFGPGTRLLVL.

The chain links TRBV9 to TRBJ2-3; D unclear. The CDR3 is 13 amino acids. Germline values: CDR1 SGDLS, CDR2 YYNGEE. Trimming left V 2 bases short and J 8 bases short, with 12 bases between. CDR3 DNA: TGTGCCAGCAGCGTCGGTCAAATGGCTACGCAGTATTTT. Its translation: CASSVGQMATQYF.

The chain joins TRBV2 to TRBJ1-5; no reliable D call. The CDR3 length is 12 residues. Deletions cut 8 bases from V and 4 bases from J, with 9 bases between. Germline CDR1 and CDR2: SNHLY and FYNNEI. The CDR3 DNA follows: TGTGCCAGCGGGTGGACGAATCAGCCCCAGCATTTT. It encodes CASGWTNQPQHF.

The gene calls are TRBV7-2 and TRBJ2-5, with a possible D match to TRBD2 (6 bases). The CDR3 length is 12 residues. Between the trimmed V and J ends, which lost 2 bases and 5 bases, there was a span of 6 bases. Germline loops: CDR1 SGHTA, CDR2 FQGNSA. The CDR3 is CASSLRGETQYF. The CDR3 DNA follows: TGTGCCAGCAGCTTACGGGGGGAGACCCAGTACTTC.